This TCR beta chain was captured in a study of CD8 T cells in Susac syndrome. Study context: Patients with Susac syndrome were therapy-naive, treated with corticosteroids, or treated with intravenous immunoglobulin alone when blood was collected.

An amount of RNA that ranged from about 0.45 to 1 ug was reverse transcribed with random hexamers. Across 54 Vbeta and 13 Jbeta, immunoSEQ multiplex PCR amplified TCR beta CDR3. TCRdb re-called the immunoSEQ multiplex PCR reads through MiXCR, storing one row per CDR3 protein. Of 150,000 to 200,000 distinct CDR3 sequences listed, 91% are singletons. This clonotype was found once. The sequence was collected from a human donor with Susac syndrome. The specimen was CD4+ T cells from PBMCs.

The CDR3 DNA follows: TGTGCCAGCAGCCCTAGCCAAGTCGGTGAAAAACTGTTTTTT. Translated: CASSPSQVGEKLFF. V and J are TRBV12-3 or TRBV12-4 and TRBJ1-4; D is unclear. The germline V and J ends were trimmed by 6 bases and 7 bases, with 15 bases remaining between them. CDR3 length equals 14 residues.